This TCR beta chain was retrieved from a study of blood T cells in healthy people across ages. V lost 7 bases to trimming and J lost 0 bases, with 13 bases between them. There are 16 residues in the CDR3. In germline, CDR1 is MNHEY, CDR2 SVGEGT. Alongside a J-beta primer mix, a sample-barcoded 5' primer served in a second PCR lasting about 7 to 11 cycles. Each cDNA molecule, via a template-switch adaptor with 12 random nucleotides, was tagged. Sequencing recovered at least 3 million CDR3-containing paired-end reads from each sample. TCRdb used MiXCR to reprocess the 5' RACE reads, holding one entry per CDR3 protein. This table holds about 1.8 million distinct CDR3 sequences, about 50% found once. As to this clonotype: The antigen remains undetermined.

Study-wide results and limits: Expanded clonotype shifts may have been confounded, as the donors had an unknown CMV status. Bulk PBMC profiling left naive and antigen-experienced comparisons inconclusive.

Sequenced sample: blood. The chain combines TRBV6-2 or TRBV6-3 with TRBJ1-6; the D gene is possibly TRBD1 (5 bases). The TCR originated in a middle-aged woman in good health. This chain's CDR3 is CASNDRTSSYNSPLHF. CDR3 in DNA: TGTGCCAGCAACGACAGAACGAGCTCCTATAATTCACCCCTCCACTTT.